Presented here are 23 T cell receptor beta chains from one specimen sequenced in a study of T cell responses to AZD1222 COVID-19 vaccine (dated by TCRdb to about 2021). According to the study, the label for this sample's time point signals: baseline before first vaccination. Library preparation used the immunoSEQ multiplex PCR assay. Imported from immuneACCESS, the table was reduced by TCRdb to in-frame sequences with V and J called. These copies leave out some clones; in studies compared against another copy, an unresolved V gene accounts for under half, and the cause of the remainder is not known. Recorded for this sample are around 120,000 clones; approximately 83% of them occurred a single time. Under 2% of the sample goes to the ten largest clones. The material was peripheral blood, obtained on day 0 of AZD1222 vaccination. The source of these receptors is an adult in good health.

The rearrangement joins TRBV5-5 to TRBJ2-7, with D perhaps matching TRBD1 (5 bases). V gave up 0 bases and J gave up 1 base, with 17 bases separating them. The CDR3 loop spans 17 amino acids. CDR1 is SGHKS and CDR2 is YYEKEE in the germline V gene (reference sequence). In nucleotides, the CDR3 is TGTGCCAGCAGCTTGGCTGGACATCGATCGCTTTCCTACGAGCAGTACTTC. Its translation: CASSLAGHRSLSYEQYF.

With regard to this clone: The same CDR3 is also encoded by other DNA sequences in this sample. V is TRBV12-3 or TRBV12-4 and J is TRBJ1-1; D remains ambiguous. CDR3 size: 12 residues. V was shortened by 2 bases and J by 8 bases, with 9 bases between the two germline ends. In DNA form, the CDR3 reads TGTGCCAGCAGTTTATACCCGACAGAAGCTTTCTTT. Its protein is CASSLYPTEAFF.

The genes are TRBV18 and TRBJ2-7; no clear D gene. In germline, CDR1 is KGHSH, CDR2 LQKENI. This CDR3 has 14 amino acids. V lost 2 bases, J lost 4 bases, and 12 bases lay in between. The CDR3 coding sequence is TGTGCCAGCTCACCAGGCCCTTTGCGGTACGAGCAGTACTTC. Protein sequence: CASSPGPLRYEQYF.

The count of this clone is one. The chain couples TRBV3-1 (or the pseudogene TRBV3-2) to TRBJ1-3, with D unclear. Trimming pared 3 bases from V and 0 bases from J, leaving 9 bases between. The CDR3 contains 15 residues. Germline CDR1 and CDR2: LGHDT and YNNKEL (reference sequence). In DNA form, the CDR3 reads TGTGCCAGCAGCCAGGGGAGGGCCTCTGGAAACACCATATATTTT. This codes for CASSQGRASGNTIYF.

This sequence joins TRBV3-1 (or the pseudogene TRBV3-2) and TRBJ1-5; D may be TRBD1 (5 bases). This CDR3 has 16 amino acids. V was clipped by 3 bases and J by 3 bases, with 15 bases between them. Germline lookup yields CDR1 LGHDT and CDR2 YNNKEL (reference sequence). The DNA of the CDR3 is TGTGCCAGCAGCCAGCGCCATCAGGGTAACAATCAGCCCCAGCATTTT. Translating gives CASSQRHQGNNQPQHF.

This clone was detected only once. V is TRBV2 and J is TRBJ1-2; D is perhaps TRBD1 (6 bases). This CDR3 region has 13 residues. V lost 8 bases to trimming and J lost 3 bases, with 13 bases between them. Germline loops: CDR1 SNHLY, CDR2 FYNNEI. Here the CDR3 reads CASYYRAYYGYTF. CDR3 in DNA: TGTGCCAGCTACTACAGGGCCTACTATGGCTACACCTTC. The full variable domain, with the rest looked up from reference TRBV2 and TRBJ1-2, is EPEVTQTPSHQVTQMGQEVILRCVPISNHLYFYWYRQILGQKVEFLVSFYNNEISEKSEIFDDQFSVERPDGSNFTLKIRSTKLEDSAMYFCASYYRAYYGYTFGSGTRLTVV.

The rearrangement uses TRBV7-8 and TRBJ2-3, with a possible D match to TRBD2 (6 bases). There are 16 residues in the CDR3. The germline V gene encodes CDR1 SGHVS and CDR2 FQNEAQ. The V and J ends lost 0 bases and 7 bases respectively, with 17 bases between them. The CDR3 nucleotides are TGTGCCAGCAGCTTAGCGCCTAGCGAGGCAGGGTATACGCAGTATTTT. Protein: CASSLAPSEAGYTQYF.

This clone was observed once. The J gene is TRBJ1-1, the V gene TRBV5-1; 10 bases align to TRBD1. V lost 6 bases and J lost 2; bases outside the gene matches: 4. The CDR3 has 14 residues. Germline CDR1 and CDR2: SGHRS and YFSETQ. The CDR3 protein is CASTDRGRNTEAFF. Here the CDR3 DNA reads TGCGCCAGCACCGACAGGGGGCGCAACACTGAAGCTTTCTTT.

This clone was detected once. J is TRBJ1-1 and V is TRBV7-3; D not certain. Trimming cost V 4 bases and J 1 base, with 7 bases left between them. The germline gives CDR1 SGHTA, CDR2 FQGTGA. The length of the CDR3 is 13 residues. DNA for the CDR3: TGTGCCAGCAGCTATAGCCAGAACACTGAAGCTTTCTTT. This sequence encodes CASSYSQNTEAFF. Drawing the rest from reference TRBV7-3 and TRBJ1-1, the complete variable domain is GAGVSQTPSNKVTEKGKYVELRCDPISGHTALYWYRQSLGQGPEFLIYFQGTGAADDSGLPNDRFFAVRPEGSVSTLKIQRTERGDSAVYLCASSYSQNTEAFFGQGTRLTVV.

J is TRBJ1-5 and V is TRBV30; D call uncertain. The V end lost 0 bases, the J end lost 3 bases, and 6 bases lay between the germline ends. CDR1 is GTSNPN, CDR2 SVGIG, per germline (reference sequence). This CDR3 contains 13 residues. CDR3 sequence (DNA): TGTGCCTGGAGTGTAACAGACAATCAGCCCCAGCATTTT. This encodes CAWSVTDNQPQHF.

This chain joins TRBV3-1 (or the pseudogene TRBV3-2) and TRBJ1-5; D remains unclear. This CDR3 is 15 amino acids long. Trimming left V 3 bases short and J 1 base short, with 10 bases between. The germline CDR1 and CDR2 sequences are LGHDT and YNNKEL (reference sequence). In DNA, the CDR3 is TGTGCCAGCAGCCAGACGGGAGGAAGCAATCAGCCCCAGCATTTT. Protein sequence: CASSQTGGSNQPQHF.

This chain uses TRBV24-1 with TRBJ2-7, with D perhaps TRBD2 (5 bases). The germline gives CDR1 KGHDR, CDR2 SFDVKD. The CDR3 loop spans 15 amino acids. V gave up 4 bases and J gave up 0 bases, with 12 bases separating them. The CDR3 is CATSDREGTSYEQYF. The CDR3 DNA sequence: TGTGCCACCAGTGACCGGGAAGGAACCTCCTACGAGCAGTACTTC.

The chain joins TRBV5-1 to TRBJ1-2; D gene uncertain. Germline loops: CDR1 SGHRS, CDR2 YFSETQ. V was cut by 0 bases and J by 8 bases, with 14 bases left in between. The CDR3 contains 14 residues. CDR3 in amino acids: CASSLEQRRKGYTF. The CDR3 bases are TGCGCCAGCAGCTTGGAGCAGAGACGTAAGGGCTACACCTTC.

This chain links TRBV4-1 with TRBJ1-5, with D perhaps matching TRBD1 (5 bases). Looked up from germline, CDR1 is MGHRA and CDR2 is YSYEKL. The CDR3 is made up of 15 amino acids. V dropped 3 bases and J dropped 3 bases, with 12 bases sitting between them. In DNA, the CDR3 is TGCGCCAGCAGCCAGACGGACACCTCCAATCAGCCCCAGCATTTT. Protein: CASSQTDTSNQPQHF.

The CDR3 protein is CATSRAQTNTGELFF. The DNA of the CDR3 is TGTGCCACCAGTCGGGCACAGACGAACACCGGGGAGCTGTTTTTT. V gene TRBV24-1 combines with J gene TRBJ2-2; D is unresolved. The germline gives CDR1 KGHDR, CDR2 SFDVKD. The germline V and J ends were trimmed by 6 bases and 0 bases, with 10 bases remaining between them. This CDR3 has 15 amino acids.

CDR3 loop: CSASAPGQGHSPLHF. The CDR3 nucleotides are TGCAGTGCTAGTGCCCCGGGACAGGGGCATTCACCCCTCCACTTT. The rearrangement joins TRBV20-1 to TRBJ1-6; 10 bases fit TRBD1. The germline V gene has CDR1 DFQATT and CDR2 SNEGSKA (reference sequence). The V gene end was trimmed by 3 bases and the J gene end by 8 bases; junction bases not matched to a gene: 7. There are 15 residues in the CDR3.

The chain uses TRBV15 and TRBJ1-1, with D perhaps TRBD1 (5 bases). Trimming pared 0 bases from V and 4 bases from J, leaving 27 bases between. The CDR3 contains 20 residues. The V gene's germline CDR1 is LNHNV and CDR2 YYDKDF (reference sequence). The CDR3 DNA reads TGTGCCACCAGCAGAGATCAGTTCGCGGACTTAGGGGTTGGAAGCACTGAAGCTTTCTTT. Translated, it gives CATSRDQFADLGVGSTEAFF.

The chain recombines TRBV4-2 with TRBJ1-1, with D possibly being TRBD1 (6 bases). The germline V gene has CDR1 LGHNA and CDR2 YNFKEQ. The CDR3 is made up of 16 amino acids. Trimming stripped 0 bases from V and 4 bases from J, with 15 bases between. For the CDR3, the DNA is TGTGCCAGCAGCCAAGACCCTCGGGGGGGCGGCACTGAAGCTTTCTTT. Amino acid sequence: CASSQDPRGGGTEAFF.

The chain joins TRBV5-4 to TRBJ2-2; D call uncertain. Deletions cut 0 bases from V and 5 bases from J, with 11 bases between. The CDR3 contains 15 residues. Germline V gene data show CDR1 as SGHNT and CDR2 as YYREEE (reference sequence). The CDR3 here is CASSLVSLHTGELFF. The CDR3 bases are TGTGCCAGCAGCTTGGTGTCCCTTCATACCGGGGAGCTGTTTTTT.

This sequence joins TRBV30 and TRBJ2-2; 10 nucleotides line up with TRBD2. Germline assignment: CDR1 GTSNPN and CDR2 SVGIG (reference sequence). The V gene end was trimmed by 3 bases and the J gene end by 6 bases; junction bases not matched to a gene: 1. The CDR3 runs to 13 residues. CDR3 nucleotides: TGTGCCTGGAGGGGACTAGCGCCCGGGGAGCTGTTTTTT. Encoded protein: CAWRGLAPGELFF.

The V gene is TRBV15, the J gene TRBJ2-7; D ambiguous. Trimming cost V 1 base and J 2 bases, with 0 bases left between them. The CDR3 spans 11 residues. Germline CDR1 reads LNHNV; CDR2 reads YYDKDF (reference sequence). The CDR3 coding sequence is TGTGCCACCAGCAGAGCCTACGAGCAGTACTTC. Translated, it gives CATSRAYEQYF.

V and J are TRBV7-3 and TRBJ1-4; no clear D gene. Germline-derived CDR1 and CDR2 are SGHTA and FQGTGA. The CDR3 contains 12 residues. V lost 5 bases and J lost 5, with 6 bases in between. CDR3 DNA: TGTGCCAGCAGCCCCGTGAATGAAAAACTGTTTTTT. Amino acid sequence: CASSPVNEKLFF.

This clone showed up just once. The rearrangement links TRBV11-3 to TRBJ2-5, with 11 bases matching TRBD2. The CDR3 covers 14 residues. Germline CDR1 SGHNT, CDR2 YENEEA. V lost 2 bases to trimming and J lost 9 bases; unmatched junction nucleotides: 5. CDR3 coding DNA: TGTGCCAGCAGCTTACCGGGGACTAGCGGTGCCCAGTACTTC. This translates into CASSLPGTSGAQYF.